These T cell receptor beta chains were read from a single sample in a study of identical twins. TCRdb reprocessed the 5' RACE reads with MiXCR, giving one entry per CDR3 protein. The repertoire has around 490,000 distinct CDR3 sequences, about 15% of them found once; the top ten carry 0.44%. A further study also used this sample, focusing on yellow fever vaccine responses in identical twins.

The sequenced sample consisted of CD4+ T cells sorted from blood. Every receptor here comes from a woman younger than 35 in good health. CDR3s include the opening cysteine and the closing phenylalanine or tryptophan. A D gene is named only where the DNA matches it firmly. Clone sizes are given selectively: once, few, many, or a class where the clone is expanded.

.	.	TRBJ2-5	TRBV27	TGTGCCAGCAGTAGAAAGGTCCAAGAGACCCAGTACTTC	CASSRKVQETQYF
TRBD2	.	TRBJ2-1	TRBV4-1	TGCGCCAGCAGCCAAGAAGAGGGACTAGCGGGAGGGCGGAATGAGCAGTTCTTC	CASSQEEGLAGGRNEQFF
.	many	TRBJ2-1	TRBV12-3/TRBV12-4	TGTGCCAGCAGTTTCTCGTACAATGAGCAGTTCTTC	CASSFSYNEQFF
.	once	TRBJ2-4	TRBV3-1	TGTGCCAGCAGCCAACCCTACGTAGCCAAAAACATTCAGTACTTC	CASSQPYVAKNIQYF
TRBD1	many	TRBJ2-7	TRBV3-1	TGTGCCAGCAGCTCCGGGACAGGGTCCTACGAGCAGTACTTC	CASSSGTGSYEQYF
.	.	TRBJ1-5	TRBV12-3/TRBV12-4	TGTGCCAGCAGTTTTAAAAGCAATCAGCCCCAGCATTTT	CASSFKSNQPQHF
TRBD1	few	TRBJ2-3	TRBV9	TGTGCCAGCAGCCCAATGGACAGGAAATTATTAGATACGCAGTATTTT	CASSPMDRKLLDTQYF
.	many	TRBJ1-2	TRBV27	TGTGCCAGCAGTACAACTAACTATGGCTACACCTTC	CASSTTNYGYTF
TRBD1	few	TRBJ1-5	TRBV7-2	TGTGCCAGCAGCAGGGACAGGGGAGGTCAGCCCCAGCATTTT	CASSRDRGGQPQHF
.	few	TRBJ1-1	TRBV25-1	TGTGCCAGCAGTTTCTCGGGAAAGGGGAAGGTTGAAGCTTTCTTT	CASSFSGKGKVEAFF
.	.	TRBJ2-1	TRBV18	TGTGCCAGCTCACTGAGGACAAACAACAATGAGCAGTTCTTC	CASSLRTNNNEQFF
TRBD2	few	TRBJ2-3	TRBV19	TGTGCCAGTAGTATTGGGAGCGGGGGGACCACAGATACGCAGTATTTT	CASSIGSGGTTDTQYF
.	.	TRBJ1-1	TRBV14	TGTGCCAGCAGCCAAGATGAGCTATACAACACTGAAGCTTTCTTT	CASSQDELYNTEAFF
TRBD2	few	TRBJ2-1	TRBV19	TGTGCCAGTAGGGGGGGGTCAGGTAGCAATGAGCAGTTCTTC	CASRGGSGSNEQFF
TRBD1	.	TRBJ1-5	TRBV2	TGTGCCAGCAGTGATGCCCTGGGGACAGGGGACAGGCAGCCCCAGCATTTT	CASSDALGTGDRQPQHF
.	few	TRBJ2-1	TRBV10-3	TGTGCCATCAGAAGTAGCGACCTCAGGAGCGATGAGCAGTTCTTC	CAIRSSDLRSDEQFF
TRBD1	.	TRBJ1-5	TRBV4-1	TGCGCCAGCAGCCGAGCTGGACAGGGAGGTACCAATCAGCCCCAGCATTTT	CASSRAGQGGTNQPQHF
.	few	TRBJ2-3	TRBV7-9	TGTGCCAGCAGCCCAGGTCGGGGGCGAAACACAGATACGCAGTATTTT	CASSPGRGRNTDTQYF
TRBD2	.	TRBJ2-7	TRBV3-1	TGTGCCAGCAGCCAAGATGTTCTAGCGGGAGGTTACGAGCAGTACTTC	CASSQDVLAGGYEQYF
TRBD2	.	TRBJ2-7	TRBV18	TGTGCCAGCTCGCGGGGGGGGACGCACCTGTCCTACGAGCAGTACTTC	CASSRGGTHLSYEQYF
TRBD1	.	TRBJ1-1	TRBV3-1	TGTGCCAGCAGCCAAACGGGACAGGGGGCACCTGAAGCTTTCTTT	CASSQTGQGAPEAFF
.	few	TRBJ2-2	TRBV5-1	TGCGCCAGCAGCTTGGCGGGTGACACCGGGGAGCTGTTTTTT	CASSLAGDTGELFF
.	.	TRBJ2-5	TRBV15	TGTGCCACCAGCAGAGATCGGAGGGGGGGGGGCAGGGTCGGTTTACAGGAGACCCAGTACTTC	CATSRDRRGGGRVGLQETQYF
.	few	TRBJ2-2	TRBV19	TGTGCCAGTAGTATTACAGGGTCGAACACCGGGGAGCTGTTTTTT	CASSITGSNTGELFF